One sample yielded the 28 T cell receptor beta chains listed below, sequenced in a study of blood T cell repertoires in COVID-19. Data came from immunoSEQ multiplex PCR; TCRdb stores just in-frame clones and leaves some out. The sample lists 250,000 or so clones, approximately 90% occurring once. The sample was PBMCs or T cells enriched from blood (not recorded which). The receptors come from a man aged 35 to 55 who had been exposed to COVID-19.

J is TRBJ2-7 and V is TRBV11-3; D possibly corresponds to TRBD2 (6 bases). Trimming left V 5 bases short and J 1 base short, with 15 bases between. Germline V gene sequence: CDR1 SGHNT, CDR2 YENEEA. The CDR3 extends over 15 amino acids. CDR3: CASSLVRGGSYEQYF. In DNA, the CDR3 is TGTGCCAGCAGCCTCGTTAGGGGAGGATCCTACGAGCAGTACTTC.

The V call is TRBV21-1, the J call TRBJ2-2; the D call in the table, TRBD2, was not verified against the DNA. TRBV21-1 has pseudogene status. The CDR3 runs to 21 residues. The CDR3 is CASSKALMRLKGLAITGELFF. CDR3 DNA: TGTGCCAGCAGCAAAGCGCTTATGAGATTGAAGGGACTAGCTATCACCGGGGAGCTGTTTTTT.

The rearrangement joins TRBV5-1 to TRBJ2-7; weak D call: TRBD1 (5 bases). With 2 bases removed from V and 3 bases from J, the gap between germline ends came to 6 bases. This CDR3 has 12 amino acids. CDR1 is SGHRS, CDR2 YFSETQ, per germline. CDR3 in amino acids: CASSLGVYEQYF. CDR3 bases: TGCGCCAGCAGCTTAGGGGTCTACGAGCAGTACTTC.

The chain carries TRBV24-1 and TRBJ2-3, with TRBD2 matching over 13 bases. V lost 6 bases and J lost 6; bases outside the gene matches: 11. This CDR3 has 17 residues. CDR1 is KGHDR and CDR2 is SFDVKD in the germline V gene. CDR3 sequence: CATSPSGLAGELDTQYF. DNA for the CDR3: TGTGCCACCAGTCCCTCTGGACTAGCGGGAGAGCTGGATACGCAGTATTTT.

The CDR3 is CASSFSGNANVLTF. The DNA of the CDR3 is TGTGCCAGCAGCTTCTCAGGGAACGCCAACGTCCTGACTTTC. The rearrangement uses TRBV7-2 and TRBJ2-6; possible D gene TRBD1, 5 bases. CDR3 length: 14 residues. Germline assignment: CDR1 SGHTA and CDR2 FQGNSA. V was trimmed by 3 bases and J by 7 bases, leaving 10 bases between them.

Only one count was recorded for this clone. The V call is TRBV28, the J call TRBJ2-7; 8 bases agree with TRBD2. V lost 9 bases to trimming and J lost 1 base; unmatched junction nucleotides: 14. The CDR3 length is 16 residues. CDR1 and CDR2 from the germline V gene are MDHEN and SYDVKM. In nucleotides, the CDR3 is TGTGCCAGTAACACGTTCGGGGGGGGCCCATCCTACGAGCAGTACTTC. As protein: CASNTFGGGPSYEQYF.

The chain carries TRBV27 and TRBJ2-6; D is perhaps TRBD1 (5 bases). The CDR3 is 17 residues long. From germline, CDR1 is MNHEY and CDR2 SMNVEV (reference sequence). The ends were cut back, 6 bases at V and 0 bases at J, with 15 bases in the middle. CDR3 in amino acids: CASSPRRDSSGANVLTF. CDR3 DNA: TGTGCCAGCAGCCCCCGCAGGGATAGCTCTGGGGCCAACGTCCTGACTTTC.

The V and J genes are TRBV19 and TRBJ2-7, with D possibly being TRBD2 (5 bases). The CDR3 has 14 amino acids. V lost 3 bases and J 0 bases, leaving 9 bases between the germline ends. CDR1 is LNHDA, CDR2 SQIVND, per germline (reference sequence). The CDR3 here is CASSIAGYSYEQYF. Written as DNA, the CDR3 is TGTGCCAGTAGTATCGCGGGTTACTCCTACGAGCAGTACTTC.

The genes are TRBV5-1 and TRBJ1-4; D unclear. The CDR3 sequence is 14 residues long. The V gene lost 2 bases and the J gene lost 6 bases, with 11 bases spanning the gap. Germline V gene lookup returns CDR1 SGHRS and CDR2 YFSETQ. The CDR3 DNA reads as TGCGCCAGCAGCTTTTTAACAGCGGATGAAAAACTGTTTTTT. Protein: CASSFLTADEKLFF.

V gene TRBV6-1 combines with J gene TRBJ2-5; 11 nucleotides line up with TRBD1. CDR1 is MNHNS and CDR2 is SASEGT in the germline V gene. V lost 3 bases and J lost 4; bases outside the gene matches: 10. The CDR3 loop spans 17 amino acids. The CDR3 DNA follows: TGTGCCAGCAGTGACGGACAGGGGGCAGCGGGAGTAGAGACCCAGTACTTC. Protein sequence: CASSDGQGAAGVETQYF.

This clone was counted once. The V call is TRBV30, the J call TRBJ1-2; D not resolved. In germline, CDR1 is GTSNPN, CDR2 SVGIG (reference sequence). Trimming shortened V by 0 bases and J by 3 bases, and 8 bases separated the two germline ends. This CDR3 has 13 amino acids. DNA of the CDR3: TGTGCCTGGAGTGTCCGCGGGTACTATGGCTACACCTTC. Translated: CAWSVRGYYGYTF.

This chain joins TRBV11-3 and TRBJ2-3; 8 bases match TRBD2. The V gene end was trimmed by 6 bases and the J gene end by 1 base; junction bases not matched to a gene: 9. In germline, CDR1 is SGHNT, CDR2 YENEEA. CDR3 length: 16 amino acids. The chain's CDR3 is CASSPGTTSGTDTQYF. The CDR3 coding sequence is TGTGCCAGCAGTCCCGGGACGACTAGCGGCACAGATACGCAGTATTTT.

V and J are TRBV6-1 and TRBJ2-7, with 7 positions matching TRBD1. CDR3 length: 14 residues. J lost 1 base, V lost 5 bases, and 5 bases had no gene match. CDR1 is MNHNS and CDR2 is SASEGT in the germline V gene. The CDR3 protein is CASSTRDSSYEQYF. As DNA, the CDR3 is TGTGCCAGCAGTACCCGGGACAGTTCCTACGAGCAGTACTTC.

The chain is built from TRBV6-4 and TRBJ1-2; 10 bases are shared with TRBD1. Germline-derived CDR1 and CDR2 are MRHNA and SNTAGT. The length of the CDR3 is 15 residues. J gave up 5 bases and V 3 bases, and 6 bases lay outside the gene matches. The CDR3 DNA reads as TGTGCCAGCAGTGAGTCCGGGACAGGGGTATATGGCTACACCTTC. Its translation is CASSESGTGVYGYTF.

The chain recombines TRBV24-1 with TRBJ2-1; D might be TRBD2 (6 bases). The CDR3 is 15 amino acids. Per the germline V gene, CDR1 is KGHDR and CDR2 is SFDVKD. V was trimmed by 5 bases and J by 0 bases, leaving 10 bases between them. CDR3 sequence: CATSGGEASYNEQFF. CDR3 in DNA: TGTGCCACCAGTGGAGGGGAGGCCTCCTACAATGAGCAGTTCTTC.

This clone was picked up one time. The CDR3 reads CASSPQQENTEAFF. The CDR3 DNA reads as TGTGCCAGCAGCCCCCAACAGGAGAACACTGAAGCTTTCTTT. This rearrangement joins TRBV3-1 (or the pseudogene TRBV3-2) to TRBJ1-1; maybe TRBD1 (5 bases). There are 14 residues in the CDR3. In germline, CDR1 is LGHDT, CDR2 YNNKEL (reference sequence). Between the trimmed V and J ends, which lost 4 bases and 1 base, there was a span of 10 bases.

The V gene is TRBV30, the J gene TRBJ1-2; no reliable D call. The V gene lost 3 bases and the J gene lost 7 bases, with 9 bases spanning the gap. Germline V gene sequence: CDR1 GTSNPN, CDR2 SVGIG (reference sequence). The CDR3 contains 11 residues. CDR3 residues: CAWREEVGYTF. CDR3 DNA: TGTGCCTGGAGAGAAGAGGTTGGCTACACCTTC.

The chain combines TRBV19 with TRBJ1-1; D gene uncertain. CDR3 length: 18 amino acids. From germline, CDR1 is LNHDA and CDR2 SQIVND (reference sequence). The germline V and J ends were trimmed by 4 bases and 5 bases, with 26 bases remaining between them. The chain's CDR3 is CASSSTVGRTTHGTEAFF. Written as DNA, the CDR3 is TGTGCCAGTAGTAGCACCGTAGGGAGGACCACGCACGGGACTGAAGCTTTCTTT. The whole variable domain, remainder taken from reference TRBV19 and TRBJ1-1, is DGGITQSPKYLFRKEGQNVTLSCEQNLNHDAMYWYRQDPGQGLRLIYYSQIVNDFQKGDIAEGYSVSREKKESFPLTVTSAQKNPTAFYLCASSSTVGRTTHGTEAFFGQGTRLTVV.

The gene calls are TRBV24-1 and TRBJ2-1; 8 bases fit TRBD2. Losses at the gene ends were 0 bases for V and 6 bases for J; bases not matched to a gene: 15. CDR3 length: 19 amino acids. Germline-derived CDR1 and CDR2 are KGHDR and SFDVKD. CDR3 in amino acids: CATSDLPALTSEQVNEQFF. CDR3 nucleotides: TGTGCCACCAGTGATTTGCCTGCCCTGACTAGCGAACAAGTCAATGAGCAGTTCTTC.

The CDR3 region is CASSEGLAGGGYEQYF. The CDR3, as DNA: TGTGCCAGCAGCGAGGGACTAGCGGGAGGCGGGTACGAGCAGTACTTC. The chain links TRBV9 to TRBJ2-7; 15 bases line up with TRBD2. Germline CDR1 SGDLS, CDR2 YYNGEE. The V gene end was trimmed by 3 bases and the J gene end by 4 bases; junction bases not matched to a gene: 5. The CDR3 spans 16 residues. The whole variable domain, filled in from reference TRBV9 and TRBJ2-7, reads DSGVTQTPKHLITATGQRVTLRCSPRSGDLSVYWYQQSLDQGLQFLIQYYNGEERAKGNILERFSAQQFPDLHSELNLSSLELGDSALYFCASSEGLAGGGYEQYFGPGTRLTVT.

The chain couples TRBV18 to TRBJ1-2, with 7 bases matching TRBD1. With 6 bases clipped from V and 2 bases from J, the junction kept 9 bases outside the gene matches. The CDR3 extends over 15 amino acids. In germline, CDR1 is KGHSH, CDR2 LQKENI. This chain's CDR3 is CASSEQQGWNYGYTF. The CDR3 DNA reads TGTGCCAGCTCGGAACAACAGGGGTGGAACTATGGCTACACCTTC.

The rearrangement uses TRBV11-2 and TRBJ1-3, with no clear D. This CDR3 has 16 amino acids. V shed 2 bases and J shed 0 bases, with 11 bases lying between them. Germline lookup yields CDR1 SGHAT and CDR2 FQNNGV. CDR3 amino acids: CASSLWVGVSGNTIYF. The DNA of the CDR3 is TGTGCCAGCAGCTTATGGGTCGGGGTCTCTGGAAACACCATATATTTT.

The rearrangement uses TRBV19 and TRBJ1-6; TRBD1 matches at 9 bases. Trimming cost V 3 bases and J 6 bases; bases outside gene matches: 3. The CDR3 is made up of 15 amino acids. The germline V gene has CDR1 LNHDA and CDR2 SQIVND (reference sequence). The CDR3 loop is CASSIMTGGNSPLHF. CDR3 DNA: TGTGCCAGTAGTATTATGACAGGGGGTAATTCACCCCTCCACTTT. The full variable domain, completed using reference TRBV19 and TRBJ1-6, is DGGITQSPKYLFRKEGQNVTLSCEQNLNHDAMYWYRQDPGQGLRLIYYSQIVNDFQKGDIAEGYSVSREKKESFPLTVTSAQKNPTAFYLCASSIMTGGNSPLHFGNGTRLTVT.

The chain couples TRBV19 to TRBJ1-1; TRBD1 agrees at 8 bases. CDR1 and CDR2 from the germline V gene are LNHDA and SQIVND (reference sequence). The CDR3 contains 15 residues. The V and J ends lost 9 bases and 4 bases, in that order; junction bases with no gene match: 13. CDR3 amino acids: CASGGRLDRVTEAFF. DNA of the CDR3: TGTGCCAGCGGGGGGAGATTGGACAGGGTCACTGAAGCTTTCTTT.

The chain links TRBV7-3 to TRBJ2-3; no clear D gene. V was cut by 4 bases and J by 1 base, with 9 bases left in between. The CDR3 is made up of 14 amino acids. Germline V gene lookup returns CDR1 SGHTA and CDR2 FQGTGA. The CDR3 spells CASSSQSRTDTQYF. CDR3 in DNA: TGTGCCAGCAGCTCACAGTCCCGCACAGATACGCAGTATTTT. The full variable domain, in which reference TRBV7-3 and TRBJ2-3 provide the parts outside the CDR3, is GAGVSQTPSNKVTEKGKYVELRCDPISGHTALYWYRQSLGQGPEFLIYFQGTGAADDSGLPNDRFFAVRPEGSVSTLKIQRTERGDSAVYLCASSSQSRTDTQYFGPGTRLTVL.

The gene calls are TRBV12-3 or TRBV12-4 and TRBJ2-3, with 8 bases identical to TRBD1. The CDR3 runs 13 residues. Germline trimming cut 7 bases from V and 3 bases from J; bases unmatched to any gene: 3. This CDR3 reads CASTDRVTDTQYF. In nucleotides, the CDR3 is TGTGCCAGCACGGACAGGGTTACAGATACGCAGTATTTT.

V gene TRBV20-1 combines with J gene TRBJ2-1, with D uncertain. The germline gives CDR1 DFQATT, CDR2 SNEGSKA (reference sequence). The CDR3 consists of 14 residues. V lost 3 bases and J 0 bases, leaving 9 bases between the germline ends. CDR3 DNA: TGCAGTGCTAGTCTCCCGAGCTCCTACAATGAGCAGTTCTTC. Its translation: CSASLPSSYNEQFF.

The chain recombines TRBV28 with TRBJ2-7; perhaps TRBD2 as D (6 bases). Per the germline V gene, CDR1 is MDHEN and CDR2 is SYDVKM. The V end was cut by 4 bases, the J end by 6 bases, with 22 bases between. This CDR3 is built from 16 residues. This chain's CDR3 is CASSSMHFRERGEQYF. The CDR3 nucleotides read TGTGCCAGCAGTTCCATGCATTTCCGGGAGAGGGGCGAGCAGTACTTC.